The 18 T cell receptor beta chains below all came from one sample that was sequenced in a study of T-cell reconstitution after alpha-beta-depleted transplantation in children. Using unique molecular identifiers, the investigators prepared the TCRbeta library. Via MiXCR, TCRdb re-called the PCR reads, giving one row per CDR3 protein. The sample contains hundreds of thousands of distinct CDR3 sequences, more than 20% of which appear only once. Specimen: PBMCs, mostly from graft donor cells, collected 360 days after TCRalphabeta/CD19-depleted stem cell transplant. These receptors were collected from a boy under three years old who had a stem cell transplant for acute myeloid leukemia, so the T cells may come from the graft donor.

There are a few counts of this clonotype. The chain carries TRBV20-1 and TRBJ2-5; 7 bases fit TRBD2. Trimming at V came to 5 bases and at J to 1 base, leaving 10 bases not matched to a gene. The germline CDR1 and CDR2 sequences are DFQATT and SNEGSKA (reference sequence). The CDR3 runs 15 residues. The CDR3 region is CSAGRAGSLQETQYF. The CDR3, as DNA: TGCAGTGCTGGTAGAGCGGGGTCCCTCCAAGAGACCCAGTACTTC.

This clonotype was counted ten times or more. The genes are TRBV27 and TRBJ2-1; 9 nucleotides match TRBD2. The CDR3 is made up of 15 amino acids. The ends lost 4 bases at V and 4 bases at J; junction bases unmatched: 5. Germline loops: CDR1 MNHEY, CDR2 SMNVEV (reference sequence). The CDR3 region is CASSYTAGGYNEQFF. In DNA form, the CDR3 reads TGTGCCAGCAGTTATACAGCGGGGGGATACAATGAGCAGTTCTTC.

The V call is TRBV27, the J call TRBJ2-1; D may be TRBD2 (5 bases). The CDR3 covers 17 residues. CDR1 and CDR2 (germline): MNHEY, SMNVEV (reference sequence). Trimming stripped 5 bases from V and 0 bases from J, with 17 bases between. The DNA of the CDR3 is TGTGCCAGCAGTCCCGGTCGTAATGGGAGCTCCTACAATGAGCAGTTCTTC. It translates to CASSPGRNGSSYNEQFF.

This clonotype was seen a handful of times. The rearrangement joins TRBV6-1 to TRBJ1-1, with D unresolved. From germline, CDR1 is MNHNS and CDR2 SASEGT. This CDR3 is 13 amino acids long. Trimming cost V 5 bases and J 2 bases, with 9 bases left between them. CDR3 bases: TGTGCCAGCAGTAAGCAGGCAAACACTGAAGCTTTCTTT. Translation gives CASSKQANTEAFF.

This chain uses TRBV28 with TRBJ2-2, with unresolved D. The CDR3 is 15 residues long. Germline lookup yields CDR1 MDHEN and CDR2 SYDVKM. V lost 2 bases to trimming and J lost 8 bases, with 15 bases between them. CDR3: CASSLPAINRGELFF. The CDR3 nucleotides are TGTGCCAGCAGTTTACCGGCCATAAATAGGGGGGAGCTGTTTTTT.

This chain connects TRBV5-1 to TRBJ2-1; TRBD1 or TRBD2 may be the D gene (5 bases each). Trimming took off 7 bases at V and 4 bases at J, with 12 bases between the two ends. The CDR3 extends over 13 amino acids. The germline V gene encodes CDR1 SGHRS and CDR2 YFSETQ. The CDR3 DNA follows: TGCGCCAGCGCCGAGGGGCATTACAATGAGCAGTTCTTC. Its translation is CASAEGHYNEQFF.

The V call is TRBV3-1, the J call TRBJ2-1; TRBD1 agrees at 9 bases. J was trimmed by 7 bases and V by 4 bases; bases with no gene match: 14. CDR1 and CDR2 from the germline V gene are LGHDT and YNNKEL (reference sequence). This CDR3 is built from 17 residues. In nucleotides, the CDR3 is TGTGCCAGCAGCCTCCACAAATTTTCCGGGACAGGGAATGAGCAGTTCTTC. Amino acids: CASSLHKFSGTGNEQFF.

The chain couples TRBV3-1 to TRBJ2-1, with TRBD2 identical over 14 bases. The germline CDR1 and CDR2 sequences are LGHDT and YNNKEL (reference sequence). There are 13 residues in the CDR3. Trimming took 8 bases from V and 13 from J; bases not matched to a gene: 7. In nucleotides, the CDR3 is TGTGCCAGCCCGGGACTAGCGGGGGTTGTACAGTTCTTC. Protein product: CASPGLAGVVQFF.

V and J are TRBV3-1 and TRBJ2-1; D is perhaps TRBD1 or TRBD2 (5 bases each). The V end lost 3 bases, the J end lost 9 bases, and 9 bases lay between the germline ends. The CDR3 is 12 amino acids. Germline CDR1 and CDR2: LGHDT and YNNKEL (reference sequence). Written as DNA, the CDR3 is TGTGCCAGCAGCCATCGAGGGGTTGAGCAGTTCTTC. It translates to CASSHRGVEQFF.

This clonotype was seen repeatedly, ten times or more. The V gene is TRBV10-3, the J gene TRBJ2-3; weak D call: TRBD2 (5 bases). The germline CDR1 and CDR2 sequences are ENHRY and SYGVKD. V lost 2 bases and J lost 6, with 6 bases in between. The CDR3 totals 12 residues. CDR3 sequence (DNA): TGTGCCATCAGTGAGAGGGAGGATACGCAGTATTTT. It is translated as CAISEREDTQYF.

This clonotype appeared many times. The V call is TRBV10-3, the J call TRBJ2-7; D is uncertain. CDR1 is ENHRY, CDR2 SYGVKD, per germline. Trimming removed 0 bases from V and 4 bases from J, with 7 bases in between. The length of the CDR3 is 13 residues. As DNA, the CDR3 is TGTGCCATCAGTGAGTCCCCCAGTTACGAGCAGTACGTC. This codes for CAISESPSYEQYV.

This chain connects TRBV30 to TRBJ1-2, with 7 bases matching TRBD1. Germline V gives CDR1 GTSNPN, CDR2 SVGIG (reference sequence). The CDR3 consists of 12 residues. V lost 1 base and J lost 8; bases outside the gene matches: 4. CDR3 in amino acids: CAWSATGTGYTF. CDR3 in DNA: TGTGCCTGGAGTGCGACAGGGACCGGCTACACCTTC.

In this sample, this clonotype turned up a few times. CDR3 protein: CASSLRSSTAYNEQFF. The CDR3 region has the DNA TGTGCCAGCAGCTTACGTAGTTCCACTGCGTACAATGAGCAGTTCTTC. The gene calls are TRBV7-2 and TRBJ2-1; the D is unclear. Deletions cut 2 bases from V and 4 bases from J, with 15 bases between. Germline V lookup: CDR1 SGHTA, CDR2 FQGNSA. CDR3 length equals 16 residues.

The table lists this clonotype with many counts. As DNA, the CDR3 is TGCAGTGCTAGTATCCAGGGGACCCACGAGCAGTACTTC. The encoded protein is CSASIQGTHEQYF. The chain uses TRBV20-1 and TRBJ2-7; D possibly corresponds to TRBD1 (6 bases). V was pared by 3 bases and J by 5 bases, with 14 bases between. The CDR3 is 13 amino acids. Germline assignment: CDR1 DFQATT and CDR2 SNEGSKA (reference sequence).

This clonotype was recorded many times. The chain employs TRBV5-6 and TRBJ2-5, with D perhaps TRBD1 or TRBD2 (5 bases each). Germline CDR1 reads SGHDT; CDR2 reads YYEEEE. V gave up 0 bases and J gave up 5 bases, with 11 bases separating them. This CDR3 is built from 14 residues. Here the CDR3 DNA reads TGTGCCAGCAGCTTGGCCTTTGGGACGGAGACCCAGTACTTC. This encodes CASSLAFGTETQYF.

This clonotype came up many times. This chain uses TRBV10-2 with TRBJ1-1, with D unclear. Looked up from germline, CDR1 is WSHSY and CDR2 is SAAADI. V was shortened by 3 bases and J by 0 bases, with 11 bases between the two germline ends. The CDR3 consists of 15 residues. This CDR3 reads CASSDPTGMNTEAFF. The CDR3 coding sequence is TGCGCCAGCAGTGACCCGACGGGAATGAACACTGAAGCTTTCTTT.

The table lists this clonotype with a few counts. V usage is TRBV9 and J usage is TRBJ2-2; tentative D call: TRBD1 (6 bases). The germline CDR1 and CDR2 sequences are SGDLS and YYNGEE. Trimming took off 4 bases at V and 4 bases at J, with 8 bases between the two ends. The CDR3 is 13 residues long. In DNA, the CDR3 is TGTGCCAGCAGCCGGACAGCCACCGGGGAGCTGTTTTTT. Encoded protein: CASSRTATGELFF.

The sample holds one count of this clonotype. The CDR3, as DNA: TGCAGTGCTAGATCCACTAGCGGGGGGGCGAATACGCAGTATTTT. Protein product: CSARSTSGGANTQYF. The rearrangement links TRBV20-1 to TRBJ2-3; TRBD2 matches at 13 bases. The CDR3 is 15 amino acids. Unmatched junction bases numbered 6, after V lost 2 bases and J lost 7 bases. Germline V CDR1 and CDR2: DFQATT, SNEGSKA (reference sequence).